These 28 T cell receptor beta chains originate from one sample sequenced in a study of T cell responses to AZD1222 COVID-19 vaccine. Clones were read by immunoSEQ multiplex PCR, and TCRdb kept only the in-frame ones, dropping some. The sample includes more than 85,000 clones, approximately 92% of them seen just once. Sequences were derived from peripheral blood, sampled 28 days after the second AZD1222 dose. All receptors derive from an adult who received the AZD1222 COVID-19 vaccine.

The chain recombines TRBV5-4 with TRBJ2-5; TRBD1 matches at 8 bases. Germline trimming cut 6 bases from V and 3 bases from J; bases unmatched to any gene: 4. The CDR3 totals 13 residues. Germline V gene data show CDR1 as SGHNT and CDR2 as YYREEE (reference sequence). The CDR3 DNA reads TGTGCCAGCAATCAGGGGGCGGAAGAGACCCAGTACTTC. Its protein is CASNQGAEETQYF.

V is TRBV7-8 and J is TRBJ2-2, with D hard to call. The V and J ends lost 4 bases and 9 bases respectively, with 9 bases between them. The CDR3 has 12 residues. Germline V lookup: CDR1 SGHVS, CDR2 FQNEAQ. In DNA, the CDR3 is TGTGCCAGCAGCTCCTATAGCCGGGAGCTGTTTTTT. It codes for CASSSYSRELFF.

J is TRBJ2-5 and V is TRBV19; D possibly corresponds to TRBD1 (7 bases). Germline lookup yields CDR1 LNHDA and CDR2 SQIVND (reference sequence). This CDR3 has 14 amino acids. The ends were cut back, 6 bases at V and 4 bases at J, with 15 bases in the middle. The CDR3 DNA follows: TGTGCCAGTAGCCCTTCAGGGGGAGGAGAGACCCAGTACTTC. This gives the protein CASSPSGGGETQYF.

The V and J genes are TRBV12-3 or TRBV12-4 and TRBJ1-2; D uncertain. The V and J ends lost 1 base and 7 bases respectively, with 10 bases between them. The CDR3 consists of 13 residues. CDR3 residues: CASSLGQRIGYTF. In DNA, the CDR3 is TGTGCCAGCAGTTTAGGGCAGCGCATTGGCTACACCTTC.

This chain joins TRBV19 and TRBJ2-2; 12 bases align to TRBD2. This CDR3 comprises 16 residues. Germline V CDR1 and CDR2: LNHDA, SQIVND (reference sequence). V dropped 6 bases and J dropped 7; count of bases not matched to a gene: 9. Here the CDR3 reads CASSPTGLAGFGELFF. In DNA form, the CDR3 reads TGTGCCAGTAGCCCTACCGGACTAGCGGGGTTCGGGGAGCTGTTTTTT.

This clone was counted only a few times. The chain recombines TRBV27 with TRBJ1-6; TRBD1 is a possible D gene (5 bases). Germline V CDR1 and CDR2: MNHEY, SMNVEV (reference sequence). The CDR3 runs 14 residues. With 10 bases removed from V and 6 bases from J, the gap between germline ends came to 16 bases. DNA for the CDR3: TGTGCCACAGGCCGGGACGGGGCTAATTCACCCCTCCACTTT. Amino acids: CATGRDGANSPLHF.

The V gene is TRBV29-1, the J gene TRBJ2-5, with D perhaps TRBD1 or TRBD2 (6 bases each). Germline CDR1 is SQVTM and CDR2 is ANQGSEA. This CDR3 region has 13 residues. The germline V and J ends were trimmed by 1 base and 5 bases, with 11 bases remaining between them. The CDR3 bases are TGCAGCGTTGAAGTCGGGGGCGCGGAGACCCAGTACTTC. It specifies CSVEVGGAETQYF.

This chain links TRBV12-2 with TRBJ1-1; the D segment call TRBD1 is taken from the table without a DNA check. TRBV12-2 is a pseudogene segment. The CDR3 consists of 15 residues. CDR3 region: CASRFVYQVNTEAFF. Here the CDR3 DNA reads TGTGCAAGTCGCTTTGTGTATCAGGTGAACACTGAAGCTTTCTTT.

V gene TRBV6-5 combines with J gene TRBJ2-1, with 7 bases aligning to TRBD1. Germline CDR1 is MNHEY and CDR2 is SVGAGI. The CDR3 length is 15 residues. V lost 0 bases to trimming and J lost 7 bases; unmatched junction nucleotides: 6. The CDR3: CASSYSMQGVNEQFF. For the CDR3, the DNA is TGTGCCAGCAGTTACTCGATGCAGGGGGTAAATGAGCAGTTCTTC.

The chain is built from TRBV5-6 and TRBJ1-3; 9 bases fit TRBD1. The CDR3 is made up of 16 amino acids. The V gene's germline CDR1 is SGHDT and CDR2 YYEEEE. V shed 1 base and J 2 bases; nucleotides not matched to a gene: 4. CDR3 nucleotide sequence: TGTGCCAGCAGCTTGTTAGGGACAGGGACTGGAAACACCATATATTTT. Translated: CASSLLGTGTGNTIYF.

The chain has TRBV7-3 and TRBJ2-1; 7 bases agree with TRBD2. With V trimmed by 8 bases and J by 7 bases, 11 bases remained unmatched. Germline V CDR1 and CDR2: SGHTA, FQGTGA. The CDR3 is made up of 14 amino acids. CDR3 residues: CASGSRGSQNEQFF. Here the CDR3 DNA reads TGTGCCAGCGGCTCCCGCGGGAGCCAAAATGAGCAGTTCTTC.

The CDR3 DNA sequence: TGTGCCAGCAGCCCCCCGCCGTCCCAGGGGGCACATGGCTACACCTTC. This codes for CASSPPPSQGAHGYTF. This chain connects TRBV5-4 to TRBJ1-2, with 8 bases fitting TRBD1. V trimming: 4 bases; J trimming: 6 bases; junction bases outside the gene matches: 14. Germline loops: CDR1 SGHNT, CDR2 YYREEE (reference sequence). This CDR3 contains 16 residues.

The J gene is TRBJ2-1, the V gene TRBV20-1, with D maybe TRBD1 (6 bases). V was clipped by 6 bases and J by 4 bases, with 31 bases between them. Germline CDR1 and CDR2: DFQATT and SNEGSKA (reference sequence). The CDR3 contains 19 residues. CDR3 nucleotide sequence: TGCAGTGCAAGTGGGCGACAGGTGTTATTAGATAGGCCATACAATGAGCAGTTCTTC. Residues: CSASGRQVLLDRPYNEQFF.

The chain links TRBV7-2 to TRBJ2-7, with D uncertain. Germline lookup yields CDR1 SGHTA and CDR2 FQGNSA. Trimming took off 9 bases at V and 0 bases at J, with 6 bases between the two ends. The CDR3 has 11 amino acids. CDR3 in amino acids: CASTRSYEQYF. Written as DNA, the CDR3 is TGTGCCAGTACACGCTCCTACGAGCAGTACTTC. The whole variable domain, remainder taken from reference TRBV7-2 and TRBJ2-7, is GAGVSQSPSNKVTEKGKDVELRCDPISGHTALYWYRQSLGQGLEFLIYFQGNSAPDKSGLPSDRFSAERTGGSVSTLTIQRTQQEDSAVYLCASTRSYEQYFGPGTRLTVT.

The chain has TRBV2 and TRBJ2-1, with a weak D call TRBD2 (6 bases). Germline V gene data show CDR1 as SNHLY and CDR2 as FYNNEI. This CDR3 is 16 amino acids long. V gave up 10 bases and J gave up 2 bases, with 21 bases separating them. The CDR3 sequence: CAIRGLGTWTYNEQFF. The CDR3 region has the DNA TGTGCCATCCGCGGGCTTGGGACTTGGACCTACAATGAGCAGTTCTTC.

The chain carries TRBV7-9 and TRBJ2-2; D is possibly TRBD1 (6 bases). The V gene lost 5 bases and the J gene lost 5 bases, with 15 bases spanning the gap. CDR1 and CDR2 from the germline V gene are SEHNR and FQNEAQ (reference sequence). There are 15 residues in the CDR3. CDR3 in amino acids: CASSRPGQKTGELFF. In nucleotides, the CDR3 is TGTGCCAGCAGCAGACCGGGACAAAAGACCGGGGAGCTGTTTTTT.

This rearrangement joins TRBV28 to TRBJ1-2; a weak D match, TRBD1 (6 bases). Between the trimmed V and J ends, which lost 5 bases and 12 bases, there was a span of 16 bases. CDR1 and CDR2 from the germline V gene are MDHEN and SYDVKM. The CDR3 contains 12 residues. CDR3 region: CASSRPGGPDTF. The CDR3 nucleotides read TGTGCCAGCAGTCGTCCGGGGGGGCCGGACACCTTC.

The chain uses TRBV13 and TRBJ2-3; TRBD2 agrees at 8 bases. The CDR3 contains 17 residues. CDR1 is PRHDT and CDR2 is FYEKMQ in the germline V gene (reference sequence). V dropped 6 bases and J dropped 1; count of bases not matched to a gene: 12. Written as DNA, the CDR3 is TGTGCCAGCAGTCACCTCCGGGAGGGTCTCGGCACAGATACGCAGTATTTT. As protein: CASSHLREGLGTDTQYF.

The chain links TRBV20-1 to TRBJ2-3; a weak D match, TRBD1 (6 bases). The V end was cut by 3 bases, the J end by 0 bases, with 13 bases between. CDR3 length: 15 residues. Looked up from germline, CDR1 is DFQATT and CDR2 is SNEGSKA (reference sequence). CDR3 in DNA: TGCAGTGCTAGTCACAGGGAGTTTAGCACAGATACGCAGTATTTT. Translated: CSASHREFSTDTQYF.

In nucleotides, the CDR3 is TGCGCCAGCAGCCCTGCGGGAAACGGCGCCAAAAACATTCAGTACTTC. Translated: CASSPAGNGAKNIQYF. V gene TRBV5-1 combines with J gene TRBJ2-4; a possible D gene is TRBD2 (6 bases). The CDR3 is 16 amino acids. Trimming pared 4 bases from V and 1 base from J, leaving 15 bases between. The germline CDR1 and CDR2 sequences are SGHRS and YFSETQ.

This rearrangement joins TRBV5-4 to TRBJ2-3; 10 bases are shared with TRBD2. The CDR3 runs 15 residues. The ends lost 6 bases at V and 13 bases at J; junction bases unmatched: 17. CDR1 is SGHNT and CDR2 is YYREEE in the germline V gene (reference sequence). The CDR3 protein is CASNLPGLASEGEYF. CDR3 sequence (DNA): TGTGCCAGCAACCTACCGGGACTAGCGAGCGAGGGGGAGTATTTT.

This chain connects TRBV3-1 (or the pseudogene TRBV3-2) to TRBJ2-3; D is undetermined. The CDR3 totals 13 residues. Looked up from germline, CDR1 is LGHDT and CDR2 is YNNKEL (reference sequence). V lost 4 bases and J 5 bases, leaving 10 bases between the germline ends. The CDR3 spells CASSPGRIDTQYF. The CDR3 DNA reads as TGTGCCAGCAGCCCCGGACGGATAGATACGCAGTATTTT.

V is TRBV6-5 and J is TRBJ2-3; D not resolved. This CDR3 region has 16 residues. Per the germline V gene, CDR1 is MNHEY and CDR2 is SVGAGI. Trimming pared 0 bases from V and 0 bases from J, leaving 10 bases between. CDR3 in DNA: TGTGCCAGCAGTTACTCTCCCGCGCCGAGCACAGATACGCAGTATTTT. Its protein product is CASSYSPAPSTDTQYF.

The chain carries TRBV5-1 and TRBJ2-1; 8 nucleotides match TRBD1. The ends lost 4 bases at V and 3 bases at J; junction bases unmatched: 9. CDR1 and CDR2 from the germline V gene are SGHRS and YFSETQ. The CDR3 is 16 amino acids. CDR3 DNA: TGCGCCAGCAGCACTCTACAGGGGGAGGACTACAATGAGCAGTTCTTC. Amino acids: CASSTLQGEDYNEQFF.

The chain joins TRBV28 to TRBJ2-7, with D possibly being TRBD2 (5 bases). The germline V gene has CDR1 MDHEN and CDR2 SYDVKM. This CDR3 region has 14 residues. Trimming took 4 bases from V and 2 from J, leaving 12 bases between them. The CDR3 loop reads CASSSALVAYEQYF. Here the CDR3 DNA reads TGTGCCAGCAGTTCAGCACTAGTTGCCTACGAGCAGTACTTC. Drawing the rest from reference TRBV28 and TRBJ2-7, the complete variable domain is DVKVTQSSRYLVKRTGEKVFLECVQDMDHENMFWYRQDPGLGLRLIYFSYDVKMKEKGDIPEGYSVSREKKERFSLILESASTNQTSMYLCASSSALVAYEQYFGPGTRLTVT.

The genes are TRBV19 and TRBJ1-2; weak D call: TRBD1 (6 bases). In germline, CDR1 is LNHDA, CDR2 SQIVND (reference sequence). Between the trimmed V and J ends, which lost 6 bases and 1 base, there was a span of 12 bases. The CDR3 contains 14 residues. In nucleotides, the CDR3 is TGTGCCAGTAGCCCTCAGGGGAGTAACTATGGCTACACCTTC. This gives the protein CASSPQGSNYGYTF. Drawing the rest from reference TRBV19 and TRBJ1-2, the complete variable domain is DGGITQSPKYLFRKEGQNVTLSCEQNLNHDAMYWYRQDPGQGLRLIYYSQIVNDFQKGDIAEGYSVSREKKESFPLTVTSAQKNPTAFYLCASSPQGSNYGYTFGSGTRLTVV.

J is TRBJ2-1 and V is TRBV28; D remains ambiguous. From germline, CDR1 is MDHEN and CDR2 SYDVKM. Trimming stripped 3 bases from V and 5 bases from J, with 11 bases between. The CDR3 runs to 14 residues. CDR3 protein: CASSLSIPNNEQFF. DNA for the CDR3: TGTGCCAGCAGTTTGAGCATTCCAAACAATGAGCAGTTCTTC.

The chain joins TRBV28 to TRBJ1-5; 7 nucleotides line up with TRBD1. The CDR3 consists of 16 residues. The ends lost 5 bases at V and 3 bases at J; junction bases unmatched: 10. Germline V lookup: CDR1 MDHEN, CDR2 SYDVKM. The CDR3 loop reads CASSARWQGVNQPQHF. The CDR3 DNA reads as TGTGCCAGCAGTGCCAGGTGGCAGGGGGTCAATCAGCCCCAGCATTTT. The variable domain in full, completed from reference TRBV28 and TRBJ1-5, reads DVKVTQSSRYLVKRTGEKVFLECVQDMDHENMFWYRQDPGLGLRLIYFSYDVKMKEKGDIPEGYSVSREKKERFSLILESASTNQTSMYLCASSARWQGVNQPQHFGDGTRLSIL.